Detailed here is one T cell receptor beta chain. The data originate from a study of OX40 agonist ivuxolimab in advanced cancers. For the study at large: Partial responses were seen in three patients, one with hepatocellular carcinoma and two with cutaneous melanoma.

Trimming took off 4 bases at V and 5 bases at J, with 20 bases between the two ends. This CDR3 spans 15 amino acids. From germline, CDR1 is GTSNPN and CDR2 SVGIG (reference sequence). The repertoire was sequenced with immunoSEQ multiplex PCR; TCRdb's copy has only in-frame clones and lacks some. The data contain roughly 70,000 clones, 90% of them singletons. Systemic immunosuppression or autoimmune disease history was grounds to exclude patients. The specimen comprised CD4+ or CD8+ T cells sorted from blood, sampled in a trial of the OX40 agonist ivuxolimab. The chain links TRBV30 to TRBJ1-2; possible D gene TRBD1, 6 bases. The sequence was obtained from an adult with an advanced solid tumor such as melanoma, head and neck, liver or kidney cancer. The CDR3 DNA is TGTGCCTGGAATACCCCCTTCGGACAGCCATATGGCTACACCTTC. This codes for CAWNTPFGQPYGYTF.